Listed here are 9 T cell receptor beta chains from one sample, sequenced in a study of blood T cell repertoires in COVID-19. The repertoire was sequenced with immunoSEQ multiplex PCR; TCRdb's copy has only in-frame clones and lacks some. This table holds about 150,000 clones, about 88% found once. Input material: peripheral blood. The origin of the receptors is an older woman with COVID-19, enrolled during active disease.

The CDR3 sequence is CASSRTQGAAGELFF. The CDR3 DNA sequence: TGTGCCAGCAGCCGAACCCAAGGGGCGGCCGGGGAGCTGTTTTTT. J is TRBJ2-2 and V is TRBV9; D perhaps matches TRBD1 (5 bases). The CDR3 is 15 residues long. Per the germline V gene, CDR1 is SGDLS and CDR2 is YYNGEE. Trimming removed 4 bases at V and 6 bases at J, with 16 bases between.

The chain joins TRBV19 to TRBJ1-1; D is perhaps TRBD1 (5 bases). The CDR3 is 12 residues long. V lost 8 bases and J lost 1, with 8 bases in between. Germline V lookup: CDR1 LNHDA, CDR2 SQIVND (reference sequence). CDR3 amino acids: CASQDRNTEAFF. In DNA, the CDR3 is TGTGCCAGTCAAGACAGGAACACTGAAGCTTTCTTT.

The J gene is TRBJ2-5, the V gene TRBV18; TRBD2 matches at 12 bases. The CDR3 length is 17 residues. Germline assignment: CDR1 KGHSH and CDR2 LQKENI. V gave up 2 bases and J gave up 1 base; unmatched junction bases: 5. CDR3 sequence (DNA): TGTGCCAGCTCACCAACTTTGACTAGCGGGGGCCAAGAGACCCAGTACTTC. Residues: CASSPTLTSGGQETQYF.

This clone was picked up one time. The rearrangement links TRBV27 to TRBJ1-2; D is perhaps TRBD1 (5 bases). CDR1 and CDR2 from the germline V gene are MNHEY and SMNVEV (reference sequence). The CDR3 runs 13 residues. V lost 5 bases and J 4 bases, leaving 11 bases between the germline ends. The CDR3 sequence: CASSPDRFYGYTF. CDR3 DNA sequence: TGTGCCAGCAGTCCCGACAGATTCTATGGCTACACCTTC.

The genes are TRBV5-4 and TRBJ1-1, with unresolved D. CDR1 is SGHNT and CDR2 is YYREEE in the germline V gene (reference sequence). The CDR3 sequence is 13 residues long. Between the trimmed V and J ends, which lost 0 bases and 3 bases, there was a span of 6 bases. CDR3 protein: CASSLGRYTEAFF. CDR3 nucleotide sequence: TGTGCCAGCAGCTTGGGGCGGTACACTGAAGCTTTCTTT.

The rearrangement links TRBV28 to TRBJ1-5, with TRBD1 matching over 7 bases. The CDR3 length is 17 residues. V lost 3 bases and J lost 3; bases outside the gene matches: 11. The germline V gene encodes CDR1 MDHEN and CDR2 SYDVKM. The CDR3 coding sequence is TGTGCCAGCAGTTTCGGACACAGGGGCTATGTCAATCAGCCCCAGCATTTT. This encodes CASSFGHRGYVNQPQHF.

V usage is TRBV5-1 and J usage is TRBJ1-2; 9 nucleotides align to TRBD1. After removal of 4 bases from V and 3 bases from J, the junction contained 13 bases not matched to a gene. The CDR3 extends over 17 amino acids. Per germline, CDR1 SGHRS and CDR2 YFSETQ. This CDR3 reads CASSPNPGQGRDYGYTF. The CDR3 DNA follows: TGCGCCAGCAGCCCCAACCCCGGACAGGGGAGGGACTATGGCTACACCTTC.

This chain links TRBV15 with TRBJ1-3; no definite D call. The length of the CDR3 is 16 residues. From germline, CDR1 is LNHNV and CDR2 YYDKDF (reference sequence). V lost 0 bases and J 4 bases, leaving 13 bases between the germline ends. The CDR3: CATSRDLAPGGNTIYF. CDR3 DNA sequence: TGTGCCACCAGCAGAGACTTGGCCCCCGGGGGAAACACCATATATTTT.

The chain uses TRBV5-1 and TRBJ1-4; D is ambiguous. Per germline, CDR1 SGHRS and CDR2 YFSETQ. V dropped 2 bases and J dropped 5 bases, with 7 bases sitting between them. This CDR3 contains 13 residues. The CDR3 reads CASSLTINEKLFF. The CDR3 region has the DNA TGCGCCAGCAGCTTAACTATCAATGAAAAACTGTTTTTT.